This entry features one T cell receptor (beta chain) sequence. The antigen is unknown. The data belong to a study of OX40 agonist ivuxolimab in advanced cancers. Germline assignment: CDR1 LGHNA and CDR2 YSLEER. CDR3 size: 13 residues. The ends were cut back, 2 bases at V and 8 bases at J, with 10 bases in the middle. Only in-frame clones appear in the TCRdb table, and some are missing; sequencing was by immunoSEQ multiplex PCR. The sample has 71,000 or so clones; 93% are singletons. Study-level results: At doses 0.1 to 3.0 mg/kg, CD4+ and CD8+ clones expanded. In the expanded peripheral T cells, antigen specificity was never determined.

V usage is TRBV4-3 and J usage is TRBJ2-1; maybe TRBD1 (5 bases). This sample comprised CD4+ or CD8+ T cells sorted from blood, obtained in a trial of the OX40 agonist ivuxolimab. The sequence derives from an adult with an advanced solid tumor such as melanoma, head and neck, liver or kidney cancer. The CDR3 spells CASSQQGRHEQFF. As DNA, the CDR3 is TGCGCCAGCAGCCAACAGGGCCGCCATGAGCAGTTCTTC.